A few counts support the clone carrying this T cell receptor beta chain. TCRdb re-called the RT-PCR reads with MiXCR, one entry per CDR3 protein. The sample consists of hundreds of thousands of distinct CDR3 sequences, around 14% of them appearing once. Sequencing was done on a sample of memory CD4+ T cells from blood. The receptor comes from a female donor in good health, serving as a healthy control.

The CDR3 protein is CASSYSITGGGYGYTF. The CDR3 DNA reads as TGTGCCAGCAGTTACTCTATTACAGGGGGAGGCTATGGCTACACCTTC. The chain is built from TRBV6-5 and TRBJ1-2, with 8 nucleotides matching TRBD1. Germline loops: CDR1 MNHEY, CDR2 SVGAGI. V was pared by 0 bases and J by 4 bases, with 7 bases of the junction left unmatched. CDR3 size: 16 residues.